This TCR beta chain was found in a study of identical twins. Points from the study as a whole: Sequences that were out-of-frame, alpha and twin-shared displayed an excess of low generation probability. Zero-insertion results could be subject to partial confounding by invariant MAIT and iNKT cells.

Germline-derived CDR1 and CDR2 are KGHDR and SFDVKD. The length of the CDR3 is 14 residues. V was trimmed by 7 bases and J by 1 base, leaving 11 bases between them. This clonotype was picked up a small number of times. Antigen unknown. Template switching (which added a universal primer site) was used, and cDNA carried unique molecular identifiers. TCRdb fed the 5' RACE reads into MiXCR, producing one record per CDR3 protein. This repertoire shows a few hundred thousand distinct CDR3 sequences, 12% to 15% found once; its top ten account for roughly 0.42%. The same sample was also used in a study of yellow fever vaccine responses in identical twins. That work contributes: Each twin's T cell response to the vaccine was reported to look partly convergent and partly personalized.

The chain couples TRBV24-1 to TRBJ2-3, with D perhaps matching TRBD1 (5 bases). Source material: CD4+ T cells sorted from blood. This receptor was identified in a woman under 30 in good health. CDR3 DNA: TGTGCCACCAGGGGCAGGGCTGGCACAGATACGCAGTATTTT. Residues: CATRGRAGTDTQYF.